The sequence of this T cell receptor (beta chain) was determined in a study of blood T cell repertoires in COVID-19. TCRdb's table, derived via immunoSEQ multiplex PCR, lists solely in-frame clones and lacks some. Of under 150,000 clones in the sample, 85% were seen once. The CDR3 runs to 15 residues. The V and J ends lost 1 base and 2 bases respectively, with 12 bases between them. Germline-derived CDR1 and CDR2 are SGHTA and FQGNSA. Sequenced input: peripheral blood. The source of this sequence is a man between 35 and 55 years old with acute or convalescent COVID-19. The J gene is TRBJ2-7, the V gene TRBV7-2; tentatively, D is TRBD1 (5 bases). CDR3 region: CASSLGWAGPYEQYF. DNA for the CDR3: TGTGCCAGCAGCTTAGGGTGGGCAGGGCCCTACGAGCAGTACTTC.